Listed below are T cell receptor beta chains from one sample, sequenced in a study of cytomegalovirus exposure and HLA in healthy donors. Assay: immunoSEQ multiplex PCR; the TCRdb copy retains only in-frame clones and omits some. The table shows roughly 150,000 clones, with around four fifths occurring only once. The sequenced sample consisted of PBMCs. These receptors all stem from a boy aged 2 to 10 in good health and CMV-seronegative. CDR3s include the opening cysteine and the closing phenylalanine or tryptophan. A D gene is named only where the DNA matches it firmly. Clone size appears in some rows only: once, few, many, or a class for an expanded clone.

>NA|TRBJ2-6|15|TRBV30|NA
TGTGCCCTAGTGTCGGGGGGCGCTGGGGCCAACGTCCTGACTTTC
CALVSGGAGANVLTF
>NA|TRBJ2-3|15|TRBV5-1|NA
TGCGCCAGCAGCTTGGGGCAGGGGAACACAGATACGCAGTATTTT
CASSLGQGNTDTQYF
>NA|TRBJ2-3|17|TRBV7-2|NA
TGTGCCAGCAGCTTAAACCATGCGGGGAGGAGGACAGATACGCAGTATTTT
CASSLNHAGRRTDTQYF
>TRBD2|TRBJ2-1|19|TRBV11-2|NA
TGTGCCAGCAGCTTAGTAGTAGCGGGGGGGATACGCTCCTACAATGAGCAGTTCTTC
CASSLVVAGGIRSYNEQFF
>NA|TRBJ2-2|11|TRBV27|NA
TGTGCCCTCAGGGGCTCGGGGGAGCTGTTTTTT
CALRGSGELFF
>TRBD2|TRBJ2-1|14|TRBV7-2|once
TGTGCCAGCAGCTATGGACTAGCATACAATGAGCAGTTCTTC
CASSYGLAYNEQFF
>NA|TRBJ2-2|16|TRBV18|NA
TGTGCCAGCTCACCAAGCGGCGCGCTGAACACCGGGGAGCTGTTTTTT
CASSPSGALNTGELFF
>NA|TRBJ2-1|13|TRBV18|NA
TGTGCCAGCTCACCAGGGCAGGGTAATGAGCAGTTCTTC
CASSPGQGNEQFF
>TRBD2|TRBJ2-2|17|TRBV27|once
TGTGCCAGCAGTGGACTAGCGGGGCCTCCGAGGACCGGGGAGCTGTTTTTT
CASSGLAGPPRTGELFF
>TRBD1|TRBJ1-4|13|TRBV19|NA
TGTGCCAGTAGTAGCCAGGGGGATGAAAAACTGTTTTTT
CASSSQGDEKLFF
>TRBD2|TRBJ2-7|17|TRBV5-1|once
TGCGCCAGCAGCTTGGTTCAGCCGACTAGCGTGACCTACGAGCAGTACTTC
CASSLVQPTSVTYEQYF
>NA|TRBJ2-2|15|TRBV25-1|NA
TGTGCCAGCGCCCCGGGGGGCCTTTACACCGGGGAGCTGTTTTTT
CASAPGGLYTGELFF
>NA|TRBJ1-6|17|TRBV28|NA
TGTGCCAGCAGTCGAACTTGGGTCGGGGGCTATAATTCACCCCTCCACTTT
CASSRTWVGGYNSPLHF
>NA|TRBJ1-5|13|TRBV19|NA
TGTGCCAGTAGTATTCCTCGGGAGCAGCCCCAGCATTTT
CASSIPREQPQHF
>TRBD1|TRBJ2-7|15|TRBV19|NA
TGTGCCAGTAGGGGACAGGGAGGTTCCGCCTACGAGCAGTACTTC
CASRGQGGSAYEQYF
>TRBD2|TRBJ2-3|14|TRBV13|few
TGTGCCAGCAGTCCAGGGCTAGCGGGAGATACGCAGTATTTT
CASSPGLAGDTQYF
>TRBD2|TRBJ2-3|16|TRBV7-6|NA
TGTGCCAGCAGCCTGCGGGGGGGGCGGAGCACAGATACGCAGTATTTT
CASSLRGGRSTDTQYF
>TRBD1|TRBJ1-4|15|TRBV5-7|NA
TGTGCCAGCAGCTCTACAGGGGAAAGGGATGAAAAACTGTTTTTT
CASSSTGERDEKLFF
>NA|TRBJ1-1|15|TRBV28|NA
TGTGCCAGCACGCAGGGCGGGACGGAGGGTACTGAAGCTTTCTTT
CASTQGGTEGTEAFF
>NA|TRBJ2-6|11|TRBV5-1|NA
TGCGCCAGCAGCTTGGCGGGTTTCCTGACTTTC
CASSLAGFLTF
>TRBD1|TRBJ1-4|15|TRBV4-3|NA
TGCGCCAGCAGCCAACTTGACAGGGTCGGGGAAAAACTGTTTTTT
CASSQLDRVGEKLFF
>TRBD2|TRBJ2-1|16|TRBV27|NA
TGTGCCAGCAGCCCACTACTAGCGGGGGGGCCCAATGAGCAGTTCTTC
CASSPLLAGGPNEQFF
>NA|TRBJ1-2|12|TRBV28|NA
TGTGCCAGCAGTGCAACATTTTATGGCTACACCTTC
CASSATFYGYTF
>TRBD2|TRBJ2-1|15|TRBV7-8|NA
TGTGCCAGCAGCCCCATAGCGGGAGTCTACAATGAGCAGTTCTTC
CASSPIAGVYNEQFF
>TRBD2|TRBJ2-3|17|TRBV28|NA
TGTGCCAGCAGTACACTACTAGCGGGGGGGCCAGTGGATACGCAGTATTTT
CASSTLLAGGPVDTQYF
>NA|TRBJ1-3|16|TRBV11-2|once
TGTGCCAGCAGCTTAGGCAGGGGCTTCTCTGGAAACACCATATATTTT
CASSLGRGFSGNTIYF
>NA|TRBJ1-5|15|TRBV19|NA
TGTGCCAGTAGTCGGACATTACCTAGCAATCAGCCCCAGCATTTT
CASSRTLPSNQPQHF
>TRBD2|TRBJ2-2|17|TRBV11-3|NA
TGTGCCAGCAGCTCGGGACTAGCGGGAGTAGGTACCGGGGAGCTGTTTTTT
CASSSGLAGVGTGELFF
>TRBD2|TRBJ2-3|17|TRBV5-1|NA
TGCGCCAGCAGCTCCGCAGTAGCGGGGGGACTCACAGATACGCAGTATTTT
CASSSAVAGGLTDTQYF
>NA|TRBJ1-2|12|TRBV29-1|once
TGCAGCGTTGAGAATGGGCCCTATGGCTACACCTTC
CSVENGPYGYTF
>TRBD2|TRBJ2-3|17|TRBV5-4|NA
TGTGCCAGCAGCTTGGCCCCTTCACTAGCGGGTCCCTATACGCAGTATTTT
CASSLAPSLAGPYTQYF
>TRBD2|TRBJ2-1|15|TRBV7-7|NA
TGTGCCAGCAGCCCAAGACCGGGACTAGCGGACGAGCAGTTCTTC
CASSPRPGLADEQFF
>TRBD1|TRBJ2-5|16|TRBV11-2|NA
TGTGCCAGCAGCTTAGCGGGCAGGGGGAGTGGAGAGACCCAGTACTTC
CASSLAGRGSGETQYF
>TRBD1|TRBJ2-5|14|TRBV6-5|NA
TGTGCCAGCATCCCAACAGGGGGACGAGAGACCCAGTACTTC
CASIPTGGRETQYF
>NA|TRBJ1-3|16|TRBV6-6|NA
TGTGCCAGCAGTTACTCGCCCGGGGGCTCTGGAAACACCATATATTTT
CASSYSPGGSGNTIYF
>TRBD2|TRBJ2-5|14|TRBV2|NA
TGTGCCAGCAGGGCCGGGACTAGCAGTGAGACCCAGTACTTC
CASRAGTSSETQYF
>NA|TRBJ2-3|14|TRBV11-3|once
TGTGCCAGCAGCTTGTCGAGGGTCGCAGATACGCAGTATTTT
CASSLSRVADTQYF
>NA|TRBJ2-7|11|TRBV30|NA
TGTGCCTGGAGTGTCCTAGAGGAGCAGTACTTC
CAWSVLEEQYF
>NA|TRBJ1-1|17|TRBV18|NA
TGTGCCAGCTCACCTACCCCGGCGAGACAGCATAACACTGAAGCTTTCTTT
CASSPTPARQHNTEAFF
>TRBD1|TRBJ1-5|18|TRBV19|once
TGTGCCAGTAGAAACATGGACAGGGCGGACTATGGCAATCAGCCCCAGCATTTT
CASRNMDRADYGNQPQHF
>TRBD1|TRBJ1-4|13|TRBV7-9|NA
TGTGCCAGCAGCTCCCCCATGGACAGGGGCCTGTTTTTT
CASSSPMDRGLFF
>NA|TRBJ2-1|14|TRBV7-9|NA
TGTGCCAGCAGCTTAGGGGGCTCGAACAATGAGCAGTTCTTC
CASSLGGSNNEQFF
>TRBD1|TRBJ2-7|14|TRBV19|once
TGTGCCAGTAGTTGGGACAGGAGCTCCTACGAGCAGTACTTC
CASSWDRSSYEQYF
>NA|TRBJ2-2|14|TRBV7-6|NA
TGTGCCAGCAGCTTATTGGCTAGCGCCGGGGAGCTGTTTTTT
CASSLLASAGELFF
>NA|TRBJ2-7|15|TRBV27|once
TGTGCCAGCAGTCCAGGCGCAAGGACTAACTACGAGCAGTACTTC
CASSPGARTNYEQYF
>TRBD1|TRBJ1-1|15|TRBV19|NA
TGTGCCAGTATCCAAAGAAGGGGGCTGGACACTGAAGCTTTCTTT
CASIQRRGLDTEAFF